This TCR beta chain derives from a study of T cell changes during pregnancy in multiple sclerosis. Using immunoSEQ multiplex PCR, the repertoire was profiled, and TCRdb retains in-frame clones only, with some absent. The sample has about 40,000 clones, over 85% seen once. This CDR3 has 18 amino acids. Deletions cut 5 bases from V and 4 bases from J, with 24 bases between. Germline V gene lookup returns CDR1 MGHRA and CDR2 YSYEKL. V usage is TRBV4-1 and J usage is TRBJ1-5; D is unresolved. The TCR was taken from a female donor with multiple sclerosis, enrolled in a pregnancy study. The input for sequencing was CD4+ T cells from peripheral blood mononuclear cells, taken before pregnancy. The CDR3 nucleotides are TGCGCCAGCAGCTTACTACCCCCCGGGGTAGGTAGGAATCAGCCCCAGCATTTT. Translating it yields CASSLLPPGVGRNQPQHF.